This TCR beta chain emerged from a study of vaccination effects on CD4 cells after COVID-19. CDR1 is LNHNV, CDR2 YYDKDF, per germline (reference sequence). This CDR3 comprises 15 residues. The ends lost 3 bases at V and 5 bases at J; junction bases unmatched: 4. Clones were read by immunoSEQ multiplex PCR, and TCRdb kept only the in-frame ones, dropping some. The sample gives 50,000 to 65,000 clones, around 81% of which show up once; roughly 2.7% is in the top ten. General study results and limits: Of the vaccine-induced clones from healthy vaccinees, merely 1 of 255 recognized common cold coronaviruses as well.

Viral peptide pool expansion of antigen-specific CD4+ T cells preceded sequencing in the ViraFEST assay. Researchers isolated CD4+ T cells once 9 to 11 days of culture had elapsed. As concerns this clone: The antigen remains undetermined.

The material sequenced was CD4+ T cells from PBMCs cultured with HCoV-229E spike peptides, taken before COVID-19 vaccination. This chain links TRBV15 with TRBJ1-6; 7 bases align to TRBD1. The receptor comes from a human donor who received a COVID-19 vaccine. CDR3 protein: CATSRKQGNNSPLHF. CDR3 in DNA: TGTGCCACCAGCAGGAAACAGGGGAATAATTCACCCCTCCACTTT.